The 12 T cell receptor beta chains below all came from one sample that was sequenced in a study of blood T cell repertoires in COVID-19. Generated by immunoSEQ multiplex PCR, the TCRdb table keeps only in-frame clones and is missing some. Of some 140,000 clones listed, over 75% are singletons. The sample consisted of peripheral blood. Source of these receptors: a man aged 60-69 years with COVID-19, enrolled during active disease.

The CDR3 reads CASSQNREEKLFF. Written as DNA, the CDR3 is TGTGCCAGCAGCCAAAACAGGGAAGAAAAACTGTTTTTT. The chain recombines TRBV3-1 (or the pseudogene TRBV3-2) with TRBJ1-4, with a possible D match to TRBD1 (6 bases). The CDR3 runs to 13 residues. Trimming removed 2 bases at V and 8 bases at J, with 9 bases between. CDR1 and CDR2 from the germline V gene are LGHDT and YNNKEL (reference sequence).

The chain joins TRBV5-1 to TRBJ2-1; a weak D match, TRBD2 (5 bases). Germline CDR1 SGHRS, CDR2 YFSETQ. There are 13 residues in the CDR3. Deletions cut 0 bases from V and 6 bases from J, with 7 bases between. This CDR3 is CASSLAEGNEQFF. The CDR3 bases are TGCGCCAGCAGCTTGGCCGAGGGCAATGAGCAGTTCTTC.

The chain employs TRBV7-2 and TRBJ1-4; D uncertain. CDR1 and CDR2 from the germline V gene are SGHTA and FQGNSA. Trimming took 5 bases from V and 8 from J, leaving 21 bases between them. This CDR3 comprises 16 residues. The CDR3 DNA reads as TGTGCCAGCAGCGCCTGGTTGACTGACGGGAGCGAAAAACTGTTTTTT. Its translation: CASSAWLTDGSEKLFF. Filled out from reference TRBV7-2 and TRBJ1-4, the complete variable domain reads GAGVSQSPSNKVTEKGKDVELRCDPISGHTALYWYRQSLGQGLEFLIYFQGNSAPDKSGLPSDRFSAERTGGSVSTLTIQRTQQEDSAVYLCASSAWLTDGSEKLFFGSGTQLSVL.

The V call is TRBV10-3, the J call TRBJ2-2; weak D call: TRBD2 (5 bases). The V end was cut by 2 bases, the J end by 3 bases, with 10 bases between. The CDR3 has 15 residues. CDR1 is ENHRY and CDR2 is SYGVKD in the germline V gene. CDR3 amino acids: CAISEGERDTGELFF. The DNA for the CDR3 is TGTGCCATCAGTGAGGGGGAGAGGGACACCGGGGAGCTGTTTTTT.

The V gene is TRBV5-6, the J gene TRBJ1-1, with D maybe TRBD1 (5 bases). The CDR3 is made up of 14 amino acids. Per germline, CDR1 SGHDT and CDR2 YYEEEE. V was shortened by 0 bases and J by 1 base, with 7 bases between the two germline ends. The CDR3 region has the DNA TGTGCCAGCAGCTTGGGACAGACGAACACTGAAGCTTTCTTT. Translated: CASSLGQTNTEAFF.

Here the CDR3 DNA reads TGTGCCAGCAGCTTAGAGCGGTTGAGGGCTAGCGGCCGCACAGATACGCAGTATTTT. Encoded protein: CASSLERLRASGRTDTQYF. This chain links TRBV7-9 with TRBJ2-3; 7 positions match TRBD2. The CDR3 is 19 amino acids. Germline CDR1 and CDR2: SEHNR and FQNEAQ (reference sequence). Trimming took 1 base from V and 1 from J; bases not matched to a gene: 14.

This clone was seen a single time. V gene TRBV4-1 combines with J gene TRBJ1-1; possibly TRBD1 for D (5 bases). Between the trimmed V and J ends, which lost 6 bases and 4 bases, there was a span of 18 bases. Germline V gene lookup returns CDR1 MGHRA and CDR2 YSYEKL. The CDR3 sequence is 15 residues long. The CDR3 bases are TGCGCCAGCAGGCCCCTGGGGGGGTCGGGCACTGAAGCTTTCTTT. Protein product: CASRPLGGSGTEAFF.

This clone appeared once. The CDR3 is CASSPTPRFNEKLFF. In nucleotides, the CDR3 is TGTGCCAGCAGCCCTACCCCCAGGTTTAATGAAAAACTGTTTTTT. V and J are TRBV9 and TRBJ1-4; D is ambiguous. The CDR3 loop spans 15 amino acids. With 4 bases removed from V and 4 bases from J, the gap between germline ends came to 14 bases. Germline values: CDR1 SGDLS, CDR2 YYNGEE.

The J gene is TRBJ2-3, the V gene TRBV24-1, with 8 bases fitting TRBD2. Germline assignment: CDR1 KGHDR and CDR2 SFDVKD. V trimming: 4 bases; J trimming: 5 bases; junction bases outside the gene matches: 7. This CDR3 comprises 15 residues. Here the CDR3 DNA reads TGTGCCACCAGTGACCCCGGGACTAGAGGAGATACGCAGTATTTT. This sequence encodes CATSDPGTRGDTQYF.

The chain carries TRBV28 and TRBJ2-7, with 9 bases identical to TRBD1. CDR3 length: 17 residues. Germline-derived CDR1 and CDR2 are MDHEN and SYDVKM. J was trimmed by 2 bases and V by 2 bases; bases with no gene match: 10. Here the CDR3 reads CASSLIRARDRAYEQYF. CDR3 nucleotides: TGTGCCAGCAGTTTAATCCGGGCCCGGGACAGGGCCTACGAGCAGTACTTC.

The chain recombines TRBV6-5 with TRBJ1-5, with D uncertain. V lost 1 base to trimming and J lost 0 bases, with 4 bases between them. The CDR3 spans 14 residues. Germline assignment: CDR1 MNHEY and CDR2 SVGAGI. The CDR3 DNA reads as TGTGCCAGCAGTTACTACAGTAGCAATCAGCCCCAGCATTTT. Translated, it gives CASSYYSSNQPQHF.

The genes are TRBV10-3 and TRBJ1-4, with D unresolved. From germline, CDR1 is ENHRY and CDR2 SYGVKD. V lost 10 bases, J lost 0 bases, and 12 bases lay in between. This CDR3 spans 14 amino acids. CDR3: CATAFGATNEKLFF. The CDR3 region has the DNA TGTGCCACCGCGTTTGGAGCAACTAATGAAAAACTGTTTTTT.